In its sample, the clone carrying this T cell receptor gamma chain is large. TCRdb applied CATT to the reads for clone calling. The sample has 940 or so gamma-chain clones; 44% are singletons. This specimen belongs to a study of gamma-delta chains in newborns, infants, children. Study-wide background: Innate gammadelta T cells reportedly expand polyclonally right after birth, driven by microbial exposure, per the title.

The CDR3 runs to 15 residues. Germline trimming cut 0 bases from V and 8 bases from J; bases unmatched to any gene: 1. CDR1 and CDR2 (germline): GITISATS, ISYDGTV (reference sequence). The source is a child who was a newborn, infant or young child, either healthy, febrile or measles-vaccinated (not recorded which). The material sequenced was blood. The chain is built from TRGV9 and TRGJP. TCRdb offers no J gene call, so here the DNA was matched to germline to obtain one. The CDR3 loop is CALWEVKLGKKIKVF. In DNA, the CDR3 is TGTGCCTTGTGGGAGGTGAAGTTGGGCAAAAAAATCAAGGTATTT.